This TCR beta chain was sequenced for a study of radiation and T cells in renal cell carcinoma. Overall study: Nephrectomy followed 15 Gy stereotactic body radiation by 4 weeks.

Some clones are missing from TCRdb's copy, which holds only in-frame ones; the method was immunoSEQ multiplex PCR. In the table there are tens of thousands of clones, about 80% of which are singletons. The sample's time point: baseline pretreatment blood. Treatment indicated: 15 Gy SBRT to primary tumor, nephrectomy 4 weeks later. Germline CDR1 GTSNPN, CDR2 SVGIG (reference sequence). Trimming cost V 3 bases and J 4 bases; bases outside gene matches: 12. The CDR3 has 15 amino acids. This chain connects TRBV30 to TRBJ2-7; 7 nucleotides line up with TRBD1. The TCR comes from a man in his sixties with renal cell carcinoma. The material sequenced was blood, taken from a patient whose treatment included radiotherapy and nephrectomy. CDR3 amino acids: CAWSQQGFREYEQYF. CDR3 in DNA: TGTGCCTGGAGCCAACAGGGGTTCAGGGAATACGAGCAGTACTTC.